What follows are 27 T cell receptor beta chains derived from one specimen sequenced in a study of cytomegalovirus exposure and HLA in healthy donors. Primers included in the PCR were 60 Vbeta and 13 Jbeta primers. TCRdb's copy holds only in-frame clones and misses some; the assay was immunoSEQ multiplex PCR. The sample records approximately 110,000 clones, about 13% being singletons. Sample: PBMCs. Receptors were obtained from a man in his forties or fifties in good health and CMV-seropositive.

This CDR3 reads CASSLGGPPREKLFF. The CDR3 nucleotides read TGTGCCAGCAGTTTGGGGGGTCCGCCTAGAGAAAAACTGTTTTTT. This chain joins TRBV2 and TRBJ1-4, with D possibly TRBD1 on 5 matching bases. Germline CDR1 and CDR2: SNHLY and FYNNEI. V lost 5 bases to trimming and J lost 8 bases, with 18 bases between them. This CDR3 is 15 amino acids long.

V is TRBV9 and J is TRBJ2-1; the match to TRBD1 covers 7 bases. The CDR3 totals 17 residues. Per germline, CDR1 SGDLS and CDR2 YYNGEE. The V and J ends lost 3 bases and 10 bases, in that order; junction bases with no gene match: 19. This chain's CDR3 is CASSENPRDSLWGEQFF. Written as DNA, the CDR3 is TGTGCCAGCAGCGAGAACCCCCGGGACAGTCTCTGGGGGGAGCAGTTCTTC.

This clone was picked up a small number of times. The V call is TRBV7-2, the J call TRBJ2-7; perhaps TRBD2 as D (5 bases). The V end lost 1 base, the J end lost 9 bases, and 22 bases lay between the germline ends. Per germline, CDR1 SGHTA and CDR2 FQGNSA. This CDR3 has 16 residues. In DNA, the CDR3 is TGTGCCAGCAGCTTAGAAGGATGGAAACTAGAGGCAGGGCAGTACTTC. Amino acids: CASSLEGWKLEAGQYF. Full variable domain (outside the CDR3, taken from reference TRBV7-2 and TRBJ2-7): GAGVSQSPSNKVTEKGKDVELRCDPISGHTALYWYRQSLGQGLEFLIYFQGNSAPDKSGLPSDRFSAERTGGSVSTLTIQRTQQEDSAVYLCASSLEGWKLEAGQYFGPGTRLTVT.

CDR3 in amino acids: CASSSQGNEQFF. The DNA for the CDR3 is TGTGCCAGCAGCTCCCAGGGCAATGAGCAGTTCTTC. This sequence joins TRBV11-3 and TRBJ2-1; D perhaps matches TRBD1 (5 bases). The CDR3 spans 12 residues. Looked up from germline, CDR1 is SGHNT and CDR2 is YENEEA. V was shortened by 4 bases and J by 6 bases, with 7 bases between the two germline ends.

The chain links TRBV19 to TRBJ2-1, with TRBD2 as a possible D gene (6 bases). V shed 2 bases and J shed 3 bases, with 14 bases lying between them. This CDR3 is 16 amino acids long. Looked up from germline, CDR1 is LNHDA and CDR2 is SQIVND (reference sequence). The CDR3 sequence: CASSISPGLDYNEQFF. The CDR3 DNA reads TGTGCCAGTAGTATAAGTCCGGGACTTGACTACAATGAGCAGTTCTTC.

This clone has only a few counts. The chain joins TRBV28 to TRBJ2-1; the D gene is possibly TRBD2 (5 bases). V gave up 6 bases and J gave up 8 bases, with 17 bases separating them. Germline-derived CDR1 and CDR2 are MDHEN and SYDVKM. There are 14 residues in the CDR3. The CDR3 sequence is CASSPRGTSDEQFF. The CDR3 DNA reads TGTGCCAGCAGCCCCCGGGGTACCAGCGATGAGCAGTTCTTC.

With respect to this clone: One junction end does not reproduce the germline sequence, and a read error may be involved. This rearrangement joins TRBV6-1 to TRBJ1-1, with TRBD1 matching 8 bases. CDR1 is MNHNS, CDR2 SASEGT, per germline. The CDR3 totals 15 residues. This CDR3 is CASSEGGTGGTEAFF. The DNA for the CDR3 is TGTGCCAGCAGCGAAGGAGGCACAGGGGGAACTGAAGCTTTCTTT.

On this clone itself: At one boundary the junction diverges from the germline segment, which might be a read error. Within the sample, other DNA sequences also encode this same CDR3. V is TRBV6-5 and J is TRBJ2-7, with 7 nucleotides matching TRBD2. The CDR3 runs to 16 residues. CDR1 and CDR2 from the germline V gene are MNHEY and SVGAGI. This chain's CDR3 is CASSSSRASGLYEQYF. The DNA for the CDR3 is TGCGCCAGCAGTTCCTCTCGGGCTAGCGGTCTCTACGAGCAGTACTTC.

The gene calls are TRBV6-5 and TRBJ1-2; 7 positions match TRBD1. The trim removed 2 bases at V and 8 bases at J, leaving 8 bases unmatched. Germline-derived CDR1 and CDR2 are MNHEY and SVGAGI. The CDR3 consists of 14 residues. The DNA of the CDR3 is TGTGCCAGCAGTTACGACAGGGAATCGAGCGGCTACACCTTC. Amino acids: CASSYDRESSGYTF.

CDR3 loop: CASSSTGTNYGYTF. CDR3 sequence (DNA): TGTGCCAGCTCTTCGACCGGGACTAACTATGGCTACACCTTC. The V call is TRBV18, the J call TRBJ1-2; D ambiguous. Germline CDR1 and CDR2: KGHSH and LQKENI. V lost 6 bases and J lost 0, with 11 bases in between. This CDR3 is 14 amino acids long.

V is TRBV9 and J is TRBJ2-3, with D possibly TRBD2 on 5 matching bases. Trimming stripped 1 base from V and 2 bases from J, with 11 bases between. Germline V gene sequence: CDR1 SGDLS, CDR2 YYNGEE. This CDR3 is 15 amino acids long. The CDR3 sequence: CASSVTAESTDTQYF. In nucleotides, the CDR3 is TGTGCCAGCAGCGTAACAGCGGAATCCACAGATACGCAGTATTTT.

The chain combines TRBV6-4 with TRBJ2-1; a weak D match, TRBD1 (6 bases). Trimming cost V 3 bases and J 0 bases, with 9 bases left between them. The germline V gene has CDR1 MRHNA and CDR2 SNTAGT. The length of the CDR3 is 15 residues. The CDR3 sequence is CASSDTDSSYNEQFF. In DNA, the CDR3 is TGTGCCAGCAGTGATACGGACAGCTCCTACAATGAGCAGTTCTTC.

A few counts support this clone. The chain links TRBV7-6 to TRBJ2-1; D might be TRBD2 (6 bases). Germline V gene data show CDR1 as SGHVS and CDR2 as FNYEAQ. This CDR3 has 16 residues. Deletions cut 7 bases from V and 10 bases from J, with 26 bases between. In DNA, the CDR3 is TGTGCCAGCATCCCCCAGGTGGGGGAGGAGGTGAACGAGCAGTTCTTC. As protein: CASIPQVGEEVNEQFF.

V usage is TRBV29-1 and J usage is TRBJ2-7; TRBD2 might be the D (6 bases). Per germline, CDR1 SQVTM and CDR2 ANQGSEA. This CDR3 contains 13 residues. V lost 1 base, J lost 2 bases, and 9 bases lay in between. CDR3 protein: CSVEVGGTYEQYF. CDR3 nucleotide sequence: TGCAGCGTTGAAGTGGGAGGAACCTACGAGCAGTACTTC.

This clone came up a few times. The V gene is TRBV20-1, the J gene TRBJ2-7, with D perhaps TRBD1 (5 bases). This CDR3 comprises 11 residues. Deletions cut 7 bases from V and 3 bases from J, with 10 bases between. Germline lookup yields CDR1 DFQATT and CDR2 SNEGSKA (reference sequence). CDR3 amino acids: CSVKDNYEQYF. CDR3 nucleotide sequence: TGCAGTGTAAAGGACAACTACGAGCAGTACTTC.

This clone has a handful of counts. The chain has TRBV2 and TRBJ2-7; no clear D gene. The CDR3 has 13 residues. In germline, CDR1 is SNHLY, CDR2 FYNNEI. Trimming cost V 2 bases and J 3 bases, with 8 bases left between them. CDR3 sequence reads: CASSERHFYEQYF. The CDR3 bases are TGTGCCAGCAGTGAACGACACTTCTACGAGCAGTACTTC.

The rearrangement joins TRBV27 to TRBJ2-1, with 10 bases lining up with TRBD2. V was clipped by 4 bases and J by 5 bases; unmatched bases: 11. Germline CDR1 reads MNHEY; CDR2 reads SMNVEV (reference sequence). CDR3 length: 17 amino acids. The CDR3 DNA reads TGTGCCAGCAGTTCTCACCCCGGGACTAGCGCGAACAATGAGCAGTTCTTC. It encodes CASSSHPGTSANNEQFF.

The sample holds a few counts of this clone. The chain combines TRBV6-5 with TRBJ2-1; D may be TRBD2 (6 bases). CDR1 and CDR2 (germline): MNHEY, SVGAGI. The CDR3 covers 14 residues. Trimming removed 4 bases from V and 5 bases from J, with 12 bases in between. CDR3 DNA sequence: TGTGCCAGCAGTTCGGGGGTACGGGACAATGAGCAGTTCTTC. This codes for CASSSGVRDNEQFF.

The chain employs TRBV21-1 and TRBJ2-1; the table's TRBD2 call for D was not verified on the DNA. TRBV21-1 is classified as a pseudogene. CDR3 length: 16 amino acids. CDR3 sequence: CASSKVEGYPYNEQFF. Here the CDR3 DNA reads TGTGCCAGCAGCAAAGTAGAGGGTTATCCCTACAATGAGCAGTTCTTC.

The table lists this clone with a few counts. This sequence joins TRBV19 and TRBJ2-3; a possible D gene is TRBD2 (6 bases). V was shortened by 7 bases and J by 5 bases, with 13 bases between the two germline ends. This CDR3 contains 13 residues. CDR1 LNHDA and CDR2 SQIVND come from the germline V gene (reference sequence). CDR3 nucleotide sequence: TGTGCCAGTATGGCGGGGAAGGGAGATACGCAGTATTTT. Protein product: CASMAGKGDTQYF.

The chain recombines TRBV11-3 with TRBJ1-1; TRBD1 matches 7 bases. Germline V gene lookup returns CDR1 SGHNT and CDR2 YENEEA. V lost 3 bases and J lost 4; bases outside the gene matches: 23. The CDR3 contains 20 residues. DNA for the CDR3: TGTGCCAGCAGCTTTGGAAGTGTTTTAGGGGGCGTCTATTTGTGCACTGAAGCTTTCTTT. Translating it yields CASSFGSVLGGVYLCTEAFF.

This clone was found a few times. The rearrangement joins TRBV27 to TRBJ2-7; 7 positions agree with TRBD1. CDR3 size: 15 residues. The germline V gene has CDR1 MNHEY and CDR2 SMNVEV (reference sequence). The ends lost 0 bases at V and 7 bases at J; junction bases unmatched: 9. CDR3 DNA sequence: TGTGCCAGCAGTTTATCGATAAGGGGGCCCGGGGAGCAGTACTTC. Amino acids: CASSLSIRGPGEQYF.

The rearrangement joins TRBV6-6 to TRBJ2-1; 7 positions match TRBD2. CDR1 and CDR2 from the germline V gene are MNHNY and SVGAGI (reference sequence). The V gene end was trimmed by 6 bases and the J gene end by 1 base; junction bases not matched to a gene: 6. The CDR3 extends over 15 amino acids. The CDR3 is CASSPLAPSYNEQFF. The CDR3 DNA reads as TGTGCCAGCAGCCCACTAGCGCCATCCTACAATGAGCAGTTCTTC.

V gene TRBV10-2 combines with J gene TRBJ2-6; tentative D call: TRBD1 (6 bases). Trimming removed 3 bases at V and 0 bases at J, with 6 bases between. CDR3 length: 15 amino acids. Germline loops: CDR1 WSHSY, CDR2 SAAADI. The CDR3 coding sequence is TGCGCCAGCAGTGAACAGGGCTCTGGGGCCAACGTCCTGACTTTC. It specifies CASSEQGSGANVLTF.

V and J are TRBV10-1 and TRBJ2-7; D perhaps matches TRBD1 (5 bases). Trimming cost V 1 base and J 6 bases, with 10 bases left between them. The CDR3 sequence is 13 residues long. Looked up from germline, CDR1 is WNHNN and CDR2 is SYGVQD (reference sequence). This CDR3 reads CASSEFQGFEQYF. DNA for the CDR3: TGCGCCAGCAGTGAGTTCCAGGGTTTCGAGCAGTACTTC.

V is TRBV5-5 and J is TRBJ2-3; 10 bases agree with TRBD2. Germline V gene sequence: CDR1 SGHKS, CDR2 YYEKEE (reference sequence). The CDR3 totals 17 residues. V shed 1 base, J shed 4 bases, and the junction held 9 bases outside the gene matches. Here the CDR3 DNA reads TGTGCCAGCAGCTTGCGGGTTAGCGGGAGGTCGGCAGATACGCAGTATTTT. Protein sequence: CASSLRVSGRSADTQYF. Full variable domain (remainder filled in from reference TRBV5-5 and TRBJ2-3): DAGVTQSPTHLIKTRGQQVTLRCSPISGHKSVSWYQQVLGQGPQFIFQYYEKEERGRGNFPDRFSARQFPNYSSELNVNALLLGDSALYLCASSLRVSGRSADTQYFGPGTRLTVL.

This clone showed up just a few times. The chain carries TRBV6-6 and TRBJ2-7; D not resolved. This CDR3 is built from 12 residues. Germline values: CDR1 MNHNY, CDR2 SVGAGI (reference sequence). Trimming shortened V by 5 bases and J by 6 bases, and 11 bases separated the two germline ends. CDR3 region: CASSMGISEQYF. CDR3 nucleotides: TGTGCCAGCAGTATGGGCATTTCCGAGCAGTACTTC.